This T cell receptor (beta chain) is drawn from a study of control samples from healthy donors and cancer patients. Trimming removed 6 bases at V and 6 bases at J, with 6 bases between. The CDR3 has 12 residues. Per germline, CDR1 MNHEY and CDR2 SVGAGI. The assay was immunoSEQ multiplex PCR, and TCRdb's table has in-frame clones only and misses some. This repertoire shows 250,000 to 300,000 clones, almost 85% found once; its top ten account for 13%. This clonotype originated in a woman aged 55 to 70 with lung cancer. Material: PBMCs. The chain couples TRBV6-5 to TRBJ1-6, with unresolved D. CDR3 amino acids: CASRTLNSPLHF. CDR3 in DNA: TGTGCCAGCAGAACCCTTAATTCACCCCTCCACTTT.